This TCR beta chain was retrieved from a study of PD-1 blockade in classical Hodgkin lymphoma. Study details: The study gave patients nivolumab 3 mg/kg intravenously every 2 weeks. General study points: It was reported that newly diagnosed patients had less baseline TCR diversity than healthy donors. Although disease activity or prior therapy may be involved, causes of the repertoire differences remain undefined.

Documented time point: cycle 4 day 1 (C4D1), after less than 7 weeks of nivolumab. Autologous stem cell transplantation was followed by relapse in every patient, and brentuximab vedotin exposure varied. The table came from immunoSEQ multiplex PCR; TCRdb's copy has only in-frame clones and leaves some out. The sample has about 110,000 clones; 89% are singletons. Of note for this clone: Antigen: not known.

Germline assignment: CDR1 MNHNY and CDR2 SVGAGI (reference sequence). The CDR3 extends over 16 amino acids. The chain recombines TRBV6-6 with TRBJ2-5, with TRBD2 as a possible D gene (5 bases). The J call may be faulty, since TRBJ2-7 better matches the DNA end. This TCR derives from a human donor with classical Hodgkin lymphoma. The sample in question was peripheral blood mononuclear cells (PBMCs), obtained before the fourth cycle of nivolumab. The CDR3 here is CASSPSDYLSSYEQYF. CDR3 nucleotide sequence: TGTGCCAGCAGCCCGAGCGACTACCTTAGCTCCTACGAGCAGTACTTC.